This record concerns one TCR beta chain sequence. This clone was observed once. Its antigen is currently not known. Within one base of it there is no much larger clone, and no base qualities were kept. The CDR3 contains 14 residues, cysteine and phenylalanine counted. The kept DNA is CDR3 alone, 42 bases in frame from the first base. Per the germline V gene (reference sequence), LNHDA is the CDR1 and SQIVND is the CDR2. For this chain, trimming is 4 bases at the V end and 7 bases at the J end, and the number of junction bases without a gene match is 8. The data stem from a study of blood T cell repertoires in COVID-19 (dated by TCRdb to 2020 to 2021). With regard to the full study: Collaborator samples came from the United States, Italy and Spain and covered acute and convalescent phases of COVID-19. The material from the prospective study consisted of cDNA or gDNA derived from T cells, B-cell-depleted T cells, or PBMCs. The dataset comprised deeply sampled blood TCRbeta repertoires from subjects exposed to, actively infected with, or recovered from COVID-19. A freely available public database, intended as a resource for researchers studying the immune response to SARS-CoV-2, is where the repertoires were released. Samples came from the ongoing ImmuneRACE study (first 160 participants) plus 1,254 subjects from 6 global collaborators. Sample metadata almost always included a de-identified subject ID, COVID-19 status, age in years and sex. Where available, HLA class I and class II types were obtained from metadata supplied by the sample provider rather than from assay-based typing. Summary of the overall study and its limitations: How much clinical and demographic metadata was included differed by source and by participant, and the metadata was provided uncurated.

At one collaborating source in Seattle, patients were enrolled during active infection and were followed longitudinally through the course of disease. Collaborating institutions collected whole blood in K2EDTA tubes following their own protocols. Collaborator samples were shipped for TCRbeta analysis as frozen whole blood, isolated PBMCs, or DNA extracted from either sample type. The immunoSEQ Assay, a bias-controlled multiplex PCR, was used to amplify TCRbeta CDR3 regions from genomic DNA. From the authors' description of their analysis: The number of nucleated cells in each sample was estimated by amplification of reference gene primers within the assay. To quantify the absolute abundance of each unique TCRbeta CDR3 rearrangement, sequence reads were collapsed and filtered. For each sample, productive Simpson clonality was calculated as the square root of Simpson's diversity index across productive rearrangements. Entries here come from immuneACCESS through TCRdb and include only in-frame sequences with V and J called. Some clones fail to appear in such tables; in the studies checked, an unresolved V gene covers under half of the shortfall, and the cause of the remainder is unknown. For V, J and clone size, that table is used; D and trimming come from the DNA. For this sample there are about 96,000 clones; roughly 89% appear just once. The top ten constitute around 4.2% of the sample.

This TCR derives from a human donor with COVID-19, enrolled during active disease. The donor label of this sample is uncertain. Sequenced input: peripheral blood. Recombination joined TRBV19 with TRBJ2-7, with TRBD1 matching 9 junction bases. In nucleotide form, the sequence is TGTGCCAGTAGTAAGGACGGACAGGGGTTTGAGCAGTACTTC. Its protein is CASSKDGQGFEQYF.